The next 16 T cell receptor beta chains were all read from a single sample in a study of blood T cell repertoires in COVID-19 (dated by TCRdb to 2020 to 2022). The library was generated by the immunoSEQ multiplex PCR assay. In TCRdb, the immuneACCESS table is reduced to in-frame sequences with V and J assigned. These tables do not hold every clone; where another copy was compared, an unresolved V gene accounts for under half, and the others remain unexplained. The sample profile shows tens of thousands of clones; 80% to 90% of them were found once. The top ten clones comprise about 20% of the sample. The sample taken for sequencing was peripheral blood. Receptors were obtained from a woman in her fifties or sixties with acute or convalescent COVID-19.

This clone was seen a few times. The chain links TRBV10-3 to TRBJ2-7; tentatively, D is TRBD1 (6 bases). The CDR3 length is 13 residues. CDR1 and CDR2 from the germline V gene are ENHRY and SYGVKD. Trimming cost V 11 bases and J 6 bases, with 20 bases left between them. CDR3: CASMDRTPGEQYF. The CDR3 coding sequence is TGTGCCTCGATGGACAGAACCCCCGGCGAGCAGTACTTC.

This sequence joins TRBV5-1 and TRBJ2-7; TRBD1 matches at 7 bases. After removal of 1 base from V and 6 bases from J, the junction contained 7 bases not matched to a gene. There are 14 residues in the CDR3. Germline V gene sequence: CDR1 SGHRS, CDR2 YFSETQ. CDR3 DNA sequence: TGCGCCAGCAGCTTGTCGACAGGGATCGGCGAGCAGTACTTC. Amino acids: CASSLSTGIGEQYF.

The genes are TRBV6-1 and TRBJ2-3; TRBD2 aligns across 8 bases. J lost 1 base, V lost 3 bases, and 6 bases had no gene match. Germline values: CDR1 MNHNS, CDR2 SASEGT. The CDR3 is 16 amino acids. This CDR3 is CASSDLSTSGTDTQYF. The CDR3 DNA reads TGTGCCAGCAGTGACCTTTCGACTAGCGGCACAGATACGCAGTATTTT.

CDR3 protein: CASSEYSAGRETQYF. The CDR3 bases are TGTGCCAGCAGTGAATATTCGGCAGGTCGAGAGACCCAGTACTTC. The J gene is TRBJ2-5, the V gene TRBV25-1; D unclear. Trimming removed 0 bases at V and 4 bases at J, with 12 bases between. The CDR3 is 15 residues long. From germline, CDR1 is MGHDK and CDR2 SYGVNS.

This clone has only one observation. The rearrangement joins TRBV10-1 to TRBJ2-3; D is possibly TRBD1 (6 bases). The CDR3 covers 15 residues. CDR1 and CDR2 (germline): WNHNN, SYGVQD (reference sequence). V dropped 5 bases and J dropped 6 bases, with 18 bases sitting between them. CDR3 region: CASSNNRAYGDTQYF. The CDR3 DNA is TGCGCCAGCAGTAACAACAGGGCCTATGGGGATACGCAGTATTTT.

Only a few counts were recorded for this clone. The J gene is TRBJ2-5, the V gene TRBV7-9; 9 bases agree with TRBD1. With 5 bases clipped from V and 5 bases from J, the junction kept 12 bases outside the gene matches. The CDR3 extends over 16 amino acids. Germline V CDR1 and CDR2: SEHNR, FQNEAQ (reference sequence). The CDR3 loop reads CASSPGQGSIGETQYF. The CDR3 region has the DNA TGTGCCAGCAGCCCGGGACAGGGTTCGATCGGGGAGACCCAGTACTTC.

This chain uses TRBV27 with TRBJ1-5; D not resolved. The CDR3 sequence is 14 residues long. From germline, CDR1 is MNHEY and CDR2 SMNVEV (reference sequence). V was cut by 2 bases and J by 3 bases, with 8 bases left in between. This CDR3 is CASSLETHNQPQHF. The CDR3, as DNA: TGTGCCAGCAGTTTAGAAACTCACAATCAGCCCCAGCATTTT.

This chain's CDR3 is CASTLGSPVGGETQYF. The CDR3 DNA reads as TGTGCCAGCACTCTCGGGAGTCCCGTAGGAGGAGAGACCCAGTACTTC. This chain joins TRBV21-1 and TRBJ2-5; the listed D gene, TRBD2, was not tested against the DNA. TRBV21-1 is assigned pseudogene status. The CDR3 covers 16 residues.

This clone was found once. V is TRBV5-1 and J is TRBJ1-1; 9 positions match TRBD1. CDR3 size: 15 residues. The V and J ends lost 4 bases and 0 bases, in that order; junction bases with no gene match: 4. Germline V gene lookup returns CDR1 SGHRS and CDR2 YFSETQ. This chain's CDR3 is CASSTRTGVNTEAFF. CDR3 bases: TGCGCCAGCAGCACCCGGACAGGGGTGAACACTGAAGCTTTCTTT.

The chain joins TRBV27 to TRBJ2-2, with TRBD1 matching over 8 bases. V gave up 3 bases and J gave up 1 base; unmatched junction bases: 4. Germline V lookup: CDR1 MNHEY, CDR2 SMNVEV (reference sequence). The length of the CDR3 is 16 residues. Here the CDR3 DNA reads TGTGCCAGCAGTTTTGACAGGGGTGGGAACACCGGGGAGCTGTTTTTT. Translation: CASSFDRGGNTGELFF.

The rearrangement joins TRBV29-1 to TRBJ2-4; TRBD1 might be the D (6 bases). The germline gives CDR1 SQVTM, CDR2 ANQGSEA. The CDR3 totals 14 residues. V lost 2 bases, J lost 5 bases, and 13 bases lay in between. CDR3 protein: CSVESQGFQNIQYF. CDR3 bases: TGCAGCGTTGAAAGCCAGGGGTTTCAAAACATTCAGTACTTC.

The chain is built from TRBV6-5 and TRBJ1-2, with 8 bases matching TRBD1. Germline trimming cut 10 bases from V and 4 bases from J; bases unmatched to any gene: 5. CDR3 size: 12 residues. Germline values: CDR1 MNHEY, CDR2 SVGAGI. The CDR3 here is CATDRAPYGYTF. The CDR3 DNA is TGTGCCACGGACAGGGCCCCCTATGGCTACACCTTC.

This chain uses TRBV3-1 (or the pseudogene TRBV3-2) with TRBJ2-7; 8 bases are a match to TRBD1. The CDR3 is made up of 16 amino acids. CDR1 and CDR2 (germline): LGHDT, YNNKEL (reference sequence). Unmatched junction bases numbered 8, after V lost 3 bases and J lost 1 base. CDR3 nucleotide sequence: TGTGCCAGCAGCCAGGCTCCCGGGACAGGTTCCTACGAGCAGTACTTC. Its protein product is CASSQAPGTGSYEQYF.

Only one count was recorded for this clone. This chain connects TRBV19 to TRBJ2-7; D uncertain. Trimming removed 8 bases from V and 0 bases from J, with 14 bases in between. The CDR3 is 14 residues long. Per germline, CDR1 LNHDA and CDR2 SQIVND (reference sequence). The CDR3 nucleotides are TGTGCCAGTTCCCGACAAGGTAGCTCCTACGAGCAGTACGTC. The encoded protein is CASSRQGSSYEQYV.

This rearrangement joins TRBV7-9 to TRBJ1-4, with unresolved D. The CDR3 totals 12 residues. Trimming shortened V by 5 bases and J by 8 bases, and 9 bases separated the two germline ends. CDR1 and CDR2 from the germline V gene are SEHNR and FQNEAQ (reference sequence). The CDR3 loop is CASSPGSEKLFF. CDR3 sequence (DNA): TGTGCCAGCAGCCCGGGGTCGGAAAAACTGTTTTTT.

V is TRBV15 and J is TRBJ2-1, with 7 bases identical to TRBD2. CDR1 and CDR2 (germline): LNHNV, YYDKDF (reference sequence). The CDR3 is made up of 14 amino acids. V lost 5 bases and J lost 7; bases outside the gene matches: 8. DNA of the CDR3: TGTGCCACCAGCCCTCGGGGGGATGGGAATGAGCAGTTCTTC. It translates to CATSPRGDGNEQFF.